Each of the 9 T cell receptor beta chains below was sequenced from the same sample in a study of blood T cells in healthy people across ages. The use of a sample-barcoded 5' primer and a J-beta primer mix characterized a second PCR of about 6 to 12 cycles. MiXCR, run by TCRdb on the 5' RACE reads, gives a single entry per CDR3 protein. The sample lists about 1.8 million distinct CDR3 sequences, roughly 49% occurring once. Sequences were obtained from blood. All receptors derive from a woman between 40 and 50 years old in good health.

The chain joins TRBV20-1 to TRBJ2-5; TRBD1 agrees at 7 bases. The J call may be incorrect, as the DNA end agrees better with TRBJ2-7. CDR3 length: 14 amino acids. Germline V gene data show CDR1 as DFQATT and CDR2 as SNEGSKA (reference sequence). The DNA for the CDR3 is TGCAGTGCTAGGTTAGACAGGGTACAGTACGAGCAGTACTTC. This encodes CSARLDRVQYEQYF.

The chain recombines TRBV18 with TRBJ2-5; possibly TRBD1 or TRBD2 for D (5 bases each). Germline V CDR1 and CDR2: KGHSH, LQKENI. The V end was cut by 2 bases, the J end by 4 bases, with 11 bases between. This CDR3 contains 14 residues. The chain's CDR3 is CASSPSRDAETQYF. The DNA of the CDR3 is TGTGCCAGCTCACCAAGCAGGGACGCAGAGACCCAGTACTTC.

V is TRBV15 and J is TRBJ2-3, with 8 bases aligning to TRBD2. CDR1 is LNHNV and CDR2 is YYDKDF in the germline V gene (reference sequence). V shed 8 bases, J shed 5 bases, and the junction held 18 bases outside the gene matches. The CDR3 length is 17 residues. CDR3 DNA sequence: TGTGCCACCTGGTCCTATGTGGCGGGGGGTAAGAGAGATACGCAGTATTTT. It encodes CATWSYVAGGKRDTQYF.

This clonotype showed up just a few times. The V gene is TRBV20-1, the J gene TRBJ1-2; 7 bases align to TRBD1. The CDR3 sequence is 14 residues long. Germline V gene lookup returns CDR1 DFQATT and CDR2 SNEGSKA (reference sequence). J was trimmed by 3 bases and V by 7 bases; bases with no gene match: 11. The CDR3 is CSVTSGGRDYGYTF. The CDR3 nucleotides read TGCAGTGTGACGTCAGGGGGACGAGACTATGGCTACACCTTC.

The V call is TRBV7-2, the J call TRBJ2-1; perhaps TRBD2 as D (7 bases). In germline, CDR1 is SGHTA, CDR2 FQGNSA. Trimming cost V 2 bases and J 5 bases, with 28 bases left between them. This CDR3 region has 20 residues. The CDR3 sequence: CASSLRVQVLAGAPHNEQFF. The CDR3 DNA reads TGTGCCAGCAGCTTACGGGTCCAAGTACTGGCGGGGGCTCCCCACAATGAGCAGTTCTTC.

With regard to this clonotype: A much bigger clone sits one base away, suggesting this may be a read error. CDR3 DNA sequence: TGTGCCAGCAGCTCTCGCTTCCAGTCAGGTGGCTACACCTTC. It yields the protein CASSSRFQSGGYTF. The rearrangement joins TRBV7-9 to TRBJ1-2; D not resolved. CDR3 length: 14 amino acids. The germline gives CDR1 SEHNR, CDR2 FQNEAQ (reference sequence). Trimming cost V 4 bases and J 7 bases, with 16 bases left between them.

The chain is built from TRBV11-1 and TRBJ2-5; TRBD1 matches at 8 bases. J gave up 4 bases and V 0 bases, and 10 bases lay outside the gene matches. This CDR3 is 17 amino acids long. Germline V CDR1 and CDR2: SGHAT, FQDESV (reference sequence). The CDR3 region has the DNA TGTGCCAGCAGCTTAGCGCTCGGACAGGGAATCACAGAGACCCAGTACTTC. Amino acid sequence: CASSLALGQGITETQYF.

The chain employs TRBV28 and TRBJ1-5; 7 bases align to TRBD1. This CDR3 region has 16 residues. The ends lost 6 bases at V and 7 bases at J; junction bases unmatched: 15. CDR1 is MDHEN, CDR2 SYDVKM, per germline. CDR3 sequence: CASRRDSTLYGQPQHF. The DNA for the CDR3 is TGTGCCAGCAGGCGGGACAGTACTCTCTATGGGCAGCCCCAGCATTTT.

V and J are TRBV27 and TRBJ2-7; D gene ambiguous. The CDR3 is made up of 15 amino acids. The germline V and J ends were trimmed by 2 bases and 3 bases, with 14 bases remaining between them. Germline CDR1 and CDR2: MNHEY and SMNVEV (reference sequence). CDR3 in amino acids: CASSLTERNNYEQYF. As DNA, the CDR3 is TGTGCCAGCAGTTTAACGGAGAGGAATAACTACGAGCAGTACTTC.